This is a list of T cell receptor beta chains from one sample in a study of read filtering for tumor transcriptome and immune sequencing. TCRdb re-called the reads with MiXCR, one entry per CDR3 protein. The sample includes some 39,000 distinct CDR3 sequences, around 13% of them seen just once. Sequences were obtained from a population of CD138-negative cells sorted from bone marrow. The receptor set was obtained from a donor aged 40 or over with multiple myeloma. The CDR3 runs from the conserved cysteine through the conserved F or W. The order of the fields is clone size, D gene, J gene, V gene, CDR3 protein, CDR3 DNA. The D gene is left open where the match is weak. A row's size may be missing; if present it is once, few, many or a size class.

>.|TRBD1|TRBJ2-7|TRBV6-5
CAGSYGGQGHHEQYF
TGTGCCGGCAGTTACGGGGGACAGGGCCACCACGAGCAGTACTTC
>many|.|TRBJ1-1|TRBV10-3
CAIGRQPGAEAFF
TGTGCCATCGGGCGGCAGCCTGGGGCTGAAGCTTTCTTT
>many|.|TRBJ1-5|TRBV7-9
CASSSGDYGPQHF
TGTGCCAGCAGCTCAGGGGACTACGGGCCCCAGCATTTT
>many|.|TRBJ1-3|TRBV29-1
CSVANLARNTIYF
TGCAGCGTAGCTAACCTCGCGCGGAACACCATATATTTT
>many|.|TRBJ1-1|TRBV7-6
CASSSGWRTTEAFF
TGTGCCAGCAGCTCGGGGTGGAGGACCACTGAAGCTTTCTTT
>many|TRBD1|TRBJ1-4|TRBV12-3/TRBV12-4
CASSLTGGNEKLFF
TGTGCCAGCAGTTTGACAGGGGGGAATGAAAAACTGTTTTTT
>many|TRBD2|TRBJ2-3|TRBV10-3
CAIRYGGESTDTQYF
TGTGCCATCAGATACGGGGGGGAAAGCACAGATACGCAGTATTTT
>few|TRBD2|TRBJ2-1|TRBV6-5
CASSRGAGDHNEQFF
TGTGCCAGTTCGAGGGGAGCGGGGGATCACAATGAGCAGTTCTTC
>many|.|TRBJ1-2|TRBV18
CASSPLDSLYGYTF
TGTGCCAGCTCACCTCTAGACAGCCTCTATGGCTACACCTTC
>many|TRBD1|TRBJ1-1|TRBV11-2
CASSSPTGRNTEAFF
TGTGCCAGCAGCTCACCGACAGGGAGGAACACTGAAGCTTTCTTT
>.|.|TRBJ2-3|TRBV3-1
CASSQDGAWGDTQYF
TGTGCCAGCAGCCAAGATGGGGCCTGGGGAGATACGCAGTATTTT
>many|.|TRBJ1-2|TRBV28
CASRLGQYYGYTF
TGTGCCAGCCGTCTGGGACAATACTATGGCTACACCTTC
>many|TRBD1|TRBJ2-7|TRBV20-1
CSARDVFYETGASYEQYF
TGCAGTGCTAGGGATGTTTTTTACGAGACAGGGGCCTCCTACGAGCAGTACTTC
>many|TRBD2|TRBJ2-7|TRBV12-3/TRBV12-4
CASRSGGTYEQYF
TGTGCCAGCAGATCGGGGGGAACCTACGAGCAGTACTTC
>.|.|TRBJ1-4|TRBV4-1
CASSQETRSWGTDEKPFF
TGCGCCAGCAGCCAAGAGACGCGCTCCTGGGGAACTGATGAAAAACCGTTTTTT
>many|.|TRBJ1-1|TRBV4-2
CASSQILPGAWNTEAFF
TGTGCCAGCAGCCAAATCCTCCCAGGGGCCTGGAACACTGAAGCTTTCTTT
>medium-sized|.|TRBJ1-1|TRBV20-1
CSQFTGVWTEAFF
TGCAGTCAATTTACAGGAGTATGGACTGAAGCTTTCTTT
>many|.|TRBJ2-5|TRBV12-3/TRBV12-4
CASSRPGTTLGETQYF
TGTGCCAGCAGCCGTCCCGGGACCACGCTGGGGGAGACCCAGTACTTC
>many|TRBD1|TRBJ2-1|TRBV30
CAWSPRDRGPREQFF
TGTGCCTGGAGTCCCCGGGACAGGGGGCCTCGTGAGCAGTTCTTC
>few|TRBD1|TRBJ1-1|TRBV29-1
CSVTPGTGREAFF
TGCAGCGTCACTCCCGGGACAGGACGTGAAGCTTTCTTT
>.|.|TRBJ1-5|TRBV7-9
CASSGGNQPQHF
TGTGCCAGCAGCGGGGGCAATCAGCCCCAGCATTTT
>many|.|TRBJ1-1|TRBV30
CAWSVRGYRTEAFF
TGTGCCTGGAGTGTACGAGGGTATCGGACTGAAGCTTTCTTT
>many|.|TRBJ1-1|TRBV11-2
CASSAQGLSTEASF
TGTGCCAGCAGCGCGCAGGGTCTCTCCACTGAAGCTTCCTTT
>.|.|TRBJ1-1|TRBV20-1
CSAKDYEAFF
TGCAGTGCTAAAGATTATGAAGCCTTCTTT
>many|.|TRBJ2-2|TRBV20-1
CSAPNRQVNTGELFF
TGCAGTGCCCCAAATCGACAGGTGAACACCGGGGAGCTGTTTTTT
>many|TRBD1|TRBJ2-3|TRBV10-2
CAAMLEPGQGVETDTQYF
TGCGCCGCCATGTTGGAACCGGGACAGGGGGTTGAAACAGATACGCAGTATTTT
>many|TRBD2|TRBJ2-3|TRBV7-8
CASSKSGLAGQTDTQYF
TGTGCCAGCAGCAAGTCGGGACTAGCGGGGCAAACAGATACGCAGTATTTT
>few|TRBD1|TRBJ1-1|TRBV6-6
CASTETGVGTEAFF
TGTGCCAGCACCGAGACAGGGGTTGGGACTGAAGCTTTCTTT
>many|TRBD2|TRBJ2-6|TRBV6-5
CASSRGGRASGANVLTF
TGTGCCAGCAGTCGGGGGGGGAGGGCCTCTGGGGCCAACGTCCTGACTTTC
>many|.|TRBJ2-3|TRBV27
CASSFGWGDTDTQYF
TGTGCCAGCAGTTTCGGGTGGGGGGACACAGATACGCAGTATTTT
>many|TRBD2|TRBJ2-3|TRBV7-9
CASSLRAGGGTQYF
TGTGCCAGCAGCCTCCGGGCGGGGGGTGGTACGCAGTATTTT
>many|.|TRBJ1-1|TRBV6-5
CASEGKGRKTEAFF
TGTGCCAGTGAGGGGAAGGGGCGTAAAACTGAAGCTTTCTTT
>many|.|TRBJ1-1|TRBV19
CASSIQTVNTEAFF
TGTGCCAGTAGTATTCAGACCGTCAACACTGAAGCTTTCTTT
>many|.|TRBJ2-2|TRBV7-3
CATRTDLGELFF
TGTGCCACAAGGACGGACCTCGGGGAGCTGTTTTTT
>many|TRBD1|TRBJ2-2|TRBV11-2
CASSPWTGTGELFF
TGTGCCAGCAGCCCATGGACAGGGACGGGGGAGCTGTTTTTT
>many|.|TRBJ1-1|TRBV12-3/TRBV12-4
CASSFPAGRDDTEAFF
TGTGCCAGCAGTTTCCCTGCGGGGAGGGATGACACTGAAGCTTTCTTT
>many|.|TRBJ1-1|TRBV12-3/TRBV12-4
CASSLSQGNTEAFF
TGTGCCAGCAGTTTATCGCAGGGGAACACTGAAGCTTTCTTT
>many|.|TRBJ2-1|TRBV28
CASSLFSPDEQFF
TGTGCCAGCAGTTTATTTAGTCCGGATGAGCAGTTCTTC
>many|TRBD1|TRBJ2-3|TRBV20-1
CSGHTGTGMVDTQYF
TGCAGTGGTCATACCGGGACAGGGATGGTCGATACGCAGTATTTT
>many|.|TRBJ2-2|TRBV20-1
CSARENRLGDTGELFF
TGCAGTGCTAGAGAAAATAGACTTGGAGACACCGGGGAGCTGTTTTTT
>many|TRBD2|TRBJ2-2|TRBV28
CASKLAGVLGTGELFF
TGTGCCAGCAAACTAGCGGGGGTCTTGGGGACCGGGGAGCTGTTTTTT
>many|.|TRBJ2-2|TRBV4-3
CASSPKPGNTGELFF
TGCGCCAGCAGCCCAAAACCGGGGAACACCGGGGAGCTGTTTTTT
>many|.|TRBJ1-1|TRBV20-1
CSARDVARKNSEAFF
TGCAGTGCTAGAGATGTGGCGCGGAAAAACTCTGAAGCTTTCTTT
>.|.|TRBJ2-3|TRBV29-1
CSVEDTVVRDTQYF
TGCAGCGTTGAAGATACGGTAGTTAGAGATACGCAGTATTTT
>medium-sized|TRBD2|TRBJ2-1|TRBV20-1
CSARDSAGGVGSYNEQFF
TGCAGTGCTAGAGATTCGGCGGGGGGGGTCGGGTCCTACAATGAGCAGTTCTTC
>once|TRBD1|TRBJ2-2|TRBV7-9
CASIPTVTGITGELFF
TGTGCCAGCATCCCAACGGTGACAGGGATCACCGGGGAGCTGTTTTTT
>.|.|TRBJ1-1|TRBV30
CAWSGDSPWSEAFF
TGTGCCTGGAGCGGAGACAGCCCTTGGTCTGAAGCTTTCTTT
>few|.|TRBJ1-2|TRBV6-1
CASSEQGIGYGYTF
TGTGCCAGCAGTGAACAGGGGATAGGCTATGGCTACACCTTC
>few|.|TRBJ2-5|TRBV11-2
CASSLARTVWETQYF
TGTGCCAGCAGCTTAGCCCGAACAGTCTGGGAGACCCAGTACTTC
>many|.|TRBJ2-7|TRBV20-1
CSAAHAYEQYF
TGCAGTGCTGCCCACGCCTACGAGCAGTACTTC
>many|TRBD1|TRBJ2-3|TRBV6-1
CASSGQGVTDTQYF
TGTGCCAGCAGTGGGCAGGGGGTCACAGATACGCAGTATTTT
>many|.|TRBJ2-1|TRBV11-1
CASSLGTGSSYNEQFF
TGTGCCAGCAGCTTAGGTACAGGGAGCTCCTACAATGAGCAGTTCTTC
>.|.|TRBJ2-7|TRBV5-1
CASSLQGRDYVQYF
TGCGCCAGCAGCTTACAGGGACGGGACTACGTGCAGTACTTC
>many|.|TRBJ2-1|TRBV3-1
CASSQVWGEATDFKNEQFF
TGTGCCAGCAGCCAAGTTTGGGGGGAAGCAACGGACTTCAAGAATGAGCAGTTCTTC
>many|.|TRBJ1-4|TRBV7-2
CASSFGLNEKLFF
TGTGCCAGCAGCTTCGGCCTTAATGAAAAACTGTTTTTT
>many|TRBD1|TRBJ2-2|TRBV7-3
CASSSNSGQGLLSGELFF
TGTGCCAGCAGCTCCAATTCGGGACAGGGACTTCTTTCCGGGGAGCTGTTTTTT